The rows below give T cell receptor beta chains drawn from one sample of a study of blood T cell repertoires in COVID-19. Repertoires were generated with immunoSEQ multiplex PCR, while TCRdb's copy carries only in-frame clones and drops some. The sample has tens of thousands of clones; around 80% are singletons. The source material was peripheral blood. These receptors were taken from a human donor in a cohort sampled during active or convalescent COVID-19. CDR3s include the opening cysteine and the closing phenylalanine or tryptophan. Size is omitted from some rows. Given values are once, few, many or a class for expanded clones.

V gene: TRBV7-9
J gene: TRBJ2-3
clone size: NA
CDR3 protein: CASSLPGADTQYF

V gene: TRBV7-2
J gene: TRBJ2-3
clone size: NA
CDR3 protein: CASSQGQGRGRYF

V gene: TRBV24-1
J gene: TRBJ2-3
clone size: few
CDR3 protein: CATSETGGAGDTQYF

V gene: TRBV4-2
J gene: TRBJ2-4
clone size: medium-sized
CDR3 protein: CASSQGLGASYQYF

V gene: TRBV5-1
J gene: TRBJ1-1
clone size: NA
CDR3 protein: CASSPARGQGKTEAFF

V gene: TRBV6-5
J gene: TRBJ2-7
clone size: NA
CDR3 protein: CASSPPGGMEQYF

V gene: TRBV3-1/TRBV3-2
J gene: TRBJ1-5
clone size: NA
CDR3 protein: CASSQGAGNQPQHF

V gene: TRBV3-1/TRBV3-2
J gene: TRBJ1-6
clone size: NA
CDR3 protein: CASSQGPRTGGSSYNSPLHF

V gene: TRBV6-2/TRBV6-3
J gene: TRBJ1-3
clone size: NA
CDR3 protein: CASSYSTGSTGNTIYF

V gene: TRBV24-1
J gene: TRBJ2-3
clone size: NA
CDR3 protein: CATSDFTEDTQYF

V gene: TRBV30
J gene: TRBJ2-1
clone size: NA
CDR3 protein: CAWSETGGNNEQFF

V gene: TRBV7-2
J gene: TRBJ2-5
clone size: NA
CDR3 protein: CASSRQGTKQETQYF

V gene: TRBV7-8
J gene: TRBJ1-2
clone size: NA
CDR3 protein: CASSHRNTANYGYTF

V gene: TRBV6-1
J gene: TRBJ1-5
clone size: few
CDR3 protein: CASSEVDQGAINQPQHF

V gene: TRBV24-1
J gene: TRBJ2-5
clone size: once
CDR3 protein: CATSQGDGETQYF

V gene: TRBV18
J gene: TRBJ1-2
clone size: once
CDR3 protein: CASSPGGGTGYGYTF

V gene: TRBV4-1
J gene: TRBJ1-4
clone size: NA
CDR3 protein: CASSPGQVRVEEKLFF

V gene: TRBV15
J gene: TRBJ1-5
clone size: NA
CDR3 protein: CATSRVGASNQPQHF

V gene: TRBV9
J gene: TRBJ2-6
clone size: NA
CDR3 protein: CASGDRRGLGGANVLTF

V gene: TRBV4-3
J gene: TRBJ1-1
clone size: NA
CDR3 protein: CASSQGGGTVNTEAFF

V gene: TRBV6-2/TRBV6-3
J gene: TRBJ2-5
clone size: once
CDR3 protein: CASSYDGGRVRQETQYF

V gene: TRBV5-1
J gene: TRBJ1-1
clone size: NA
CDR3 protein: CASSWEGLGTEAFF

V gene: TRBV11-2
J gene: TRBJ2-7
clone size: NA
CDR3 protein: CASSLDNYSYEQYF

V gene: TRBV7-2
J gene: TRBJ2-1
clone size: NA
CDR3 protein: CASSSHSGRNEQFF

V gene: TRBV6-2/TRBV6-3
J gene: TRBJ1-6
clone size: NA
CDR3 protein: CASSYSKGSSYNSPLHF

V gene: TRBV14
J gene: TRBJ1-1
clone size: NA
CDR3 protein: CASSWDRNTEAFF

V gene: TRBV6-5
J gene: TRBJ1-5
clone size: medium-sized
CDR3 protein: CVPAAGWQPQHF

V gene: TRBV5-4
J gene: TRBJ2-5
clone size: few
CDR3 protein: CASSLGTGWKTQYF

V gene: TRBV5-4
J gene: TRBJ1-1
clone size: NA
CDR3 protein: CASSLPQGLRNTEAFF

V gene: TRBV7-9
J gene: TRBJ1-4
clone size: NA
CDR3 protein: CASSLSTGLSEKLFF